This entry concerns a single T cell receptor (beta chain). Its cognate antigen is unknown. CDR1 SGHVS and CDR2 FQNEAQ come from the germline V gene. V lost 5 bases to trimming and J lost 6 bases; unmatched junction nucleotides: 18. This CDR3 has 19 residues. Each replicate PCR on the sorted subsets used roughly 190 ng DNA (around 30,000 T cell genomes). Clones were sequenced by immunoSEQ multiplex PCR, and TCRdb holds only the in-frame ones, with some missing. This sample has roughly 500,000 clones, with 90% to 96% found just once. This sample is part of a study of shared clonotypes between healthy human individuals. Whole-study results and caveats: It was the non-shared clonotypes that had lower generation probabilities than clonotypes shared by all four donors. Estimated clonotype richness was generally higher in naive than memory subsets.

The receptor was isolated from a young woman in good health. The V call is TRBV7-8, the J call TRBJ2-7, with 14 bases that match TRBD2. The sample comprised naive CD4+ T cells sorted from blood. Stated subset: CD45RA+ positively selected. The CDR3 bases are TGTGCCAGCAGCGGTAGGACTAGCGGGAGGAACGGACCGGGGGGCGAGCAGTACTTC. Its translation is CASSGRTSGRNGPGGEQYF.